Presented here are 3 T cell receptor beta chains from one specimen sequenced in a study of CD8+ T cells in alopecia areata. The sequencing template was cDNA reverse transcribed from extracted RNA. Here immunoSEQ multiplex PCR was the method, and the copy in TCRdb shows in-frame clones only, minus some. The data show 89,000 or so clones, with about 53% seen just once and just over 5.5% held by the top ten. The sequenced sample was NKG2D-high CD8+ T cells sorted from blood. Source of these receptors: a human donor with alopecia areata.

This chain links TRBV27 with TRBJ2-5, with D unclear. Trimming cost V 4 bases and J 4 bases, with 10 bases left between them. The V gene's germline CDR1 is MNHEY and CDR2 SMNVEV (reference sequence). This CDR3 is 13 amino acids long. The CDR3 DNA sequence: TGTGCCAGCAGTTACCTAGTTGGAGAGACCCAGTACTTC. This codes for CASSYLVGETQYF.

The chain uses TRBV7-6 and TRBJ1-1, with D uncertain. This CDR3 is built from 13 residues. Trimming stripped 4 bases from V and 8 bases from J, with 14 bases between. Germline loops: CDR1 SGHVS, CDR2 FNYEAQ. The CDR3: CASSSLEDGEAFF. In DNA, the CDR3 is TGTGCCAGCAGCTCCCTTGAAGACGGAGAAGCTTTCTTT.

The chain carries TRBV6-1 and TRBJ1-2; D unresolved. There are 11 residues in the CDR3. Trimming took off 8 bases at V and 4 bases at J, with 8 bases between the two ends. CDR1 MNHNS and CDR2 SASEGT come from the germline V gene. CDR3 region: CASFDVYGYTF. CDR3 DNA sequence: TGTGCCAGCTTTGACGTCTATGGCTACACCTTC.